Listed below are T cell receptor beta chains from one sample, sequenced in a study of blood T cell repertoires in COVID-19. Only in-frame clones appear in the TCRdb table, and some are missing; sequencing was by immunoSEQ multiplex PCR. Here the sample spans 150,000 to 200,000 clones, approximately 86% being singletons. Sequenced: peripheral blood. Every receptor here comes from a woman aged 50 to 60 with acute or convalescent COVID-19. Each CDR3 is given with its conserved first and last residue. D genes are given only for firm matches. Size tells how often a clone was seen (once, few, many) or the class of an expanded clone, and some rows leave it out.

.	.	TRBJ2-4	TRBV7-3	CASSPTGIGIQYF	TGTGCCAGCAGTCCTACAGGGATCGGCATTCAGTACTTC
.	.	TRBJ2-1	TRBV2	CASSLEATNEQFF	TGTGCCAGCAGTCTGGAGGCAACCAATGAGCAGTTCTTC
.	TRBD1	TRBJ2-5	TRBV19	CASTPQGLEETQYF	TGTGCCAGTACCCCACAGGGGCTCGAGGAGACCCAGTACTTC
.	.	TRBJ1-1	TRBV11-3	CASSLDWMGGEAFF	TGTGCCAGCAGCTTAGATTGGATGGGGGGTGAAGCTTTCTTT
.	TRBD2	TRBJ2-1	TRBV11-2	CASSSTSGGQSSYNEQFF	TGTGCCAGCAGCTCGACTAGCGGGGGCCAGAGCTCCTACAATGAGCAGTTCTTC
.	TRBD1	TRBJ2-5	TRBV3-1/TRBV3-2	CASSQDMRVGDRVSETQYF	TGTGCCAGCAGCCAAGATATGCGTGTGGGAGACAGGGTTTCAGAGACCCAGTACTTC
large	TRBD1	TRBJ1-2	TRBV27	CASSPLGQGAWYGYTF	TGTGCCAGCAGCCCCCTCGGGCAGGGGGCCTGGTATGGCTACACCTTC
.	.	TRBJ1-2	TRBV18	CASSPTLGGDYGYTF	TGTGCCAGCTCACCCACTTTAGGGGGGGACTATGGCTACACCTTC
.	TRBD2	TRBJ2-7	TRBV6-2/TRBV6-3	CASSTSGGPLEQYF	TGTGCCAGCAGTACTAGCGGGGGCCCCCTGGAGCAGTACTTC
.	TRBD1	TRBJ2-7	TRBV4-1	CASSLGSGTGIYEQYF	TGCGCCAGCAGCCTCGGCTCCGGGACAGGGATTTACGAGCAGTACTTC
.	.	TRBJ1-2	TRBV7-2	CASSMRTPYYGYTF	TGTGCCAGCAGCATGAGGACACCCTACTATGGCTACACCTTC
.	.	TRBJ1-5	TRBV2	CASSRNRDNQPQHF	TGTGCCAGCAGCCGAAACAGGGATAATCAGCCCCAGCATTTT
.	.	TRBJ1-2	TRBV9	CASSLRDTNYGYTF	TGTGCCAGCAGCCTACGGGACACTAACTATGGCTACACCTTC
.	TRBD2	TRBJ2-7	TRBV27	CASSPIPGTRNIYEQYF	TGTGCCAGCAGTCCAATTCCCGGGACTAGGAACATCTACGAGCAGTACTTC
.	.	TRBJ2-1	TRBV9	CASSPRQDSYNEQFF	TGTGCCAGCAGCCCTCGACAGGACTCCTACAATGAGCAGTTCTTC
.	TRBD2	TRBJ2-3	TRBV9	CASSPRLAGPGDTQYF	TGTGCCAGCAGCCCTCGACTAGCTGGACCCGGGGATACGCAGTATTTT
.	.	TRBJ1-1	TRBV9	CASSVGGMGPNTEAFF	TGTGCCAGCAGCGTAGGGGGTATGGGGCCCAACACTGAAGCTTTCTTT
few	TRBD1	TRBJ2-3	TRBV5-1	CASSSTGGVEDTQYF	TGCGCCAGCAGCTCCACAGGGGGCGTGGAAGATACGCAGTATTTT
.	.	TRBJ2-1	TRBV5-1	CASSLGARDNEQFF	TGCGCCAGCAGCTTGGGGGCGCGGGACAATGAGCAGTTCTTC
.	.	TRBJ1-5	TRBV18	CASSPRQTGSNQPQHF	TGTGCCAGCTCACCCCGACAGACCGGTAGCAATCAGCCCCAGCATTTT
.	.	TRBJ2-7	TRBV5-5	CASSLRSIEDEQYF	TGTGCCAGCAGCTTGCGGTCAATCGAGGACGAGCAGTACTTC
once	TRBD2	TRBJ2-5	TRBV25-1	CASGLAGVETQYF	TGTGCCAGTGGACTAGCGGGAGTGGAGACCCAGTACTTC
.	.	TRBJ1-1	TRBV11-2	CASSSLSRGTEAFF	TGTGCCAGCAGCTCCCTGTCACGGGGCACTGAAGCTTTCTTT
.	.	TRBJ2-1	TRBV4-3	CASSQDWGRGSYNEQFF	TGCGCCAGCAGCCAAGATTGGGGGAGGGGGAGCTACAATGAGCAGTTCTTC
few	.	TRBJ2-7	TRBV7-9	CASSSIAYEQYF	TGTGCCAGCAGCTCCATTGCCTACGAGCAGTACTTC
.	TRBD1	TRBJ2-7	TRBV11-3	CASSLGDRGGAEQYF	TGTGCCAGCAGCTTAGGCGACAGGGGGGGAGCCGAGCAGTACTTC
.	.	TRBJ1-5	TRBV4-3	CASSLALDQPQHF	TGCGCCAGCAGCTTGGCCCTTGATCAGCCCCAGCATTTT
.	.	TRBJ1-1	TRBV11-1	CASSLGQNTEAFF	TGTGCCAGCAGCTTAGGACAGAACACTGAAGCTTTCTTT
once	TRBD1	TRBJ1-5	TRBV18	CASSRTGDRYSNQPQHF	TGTGCCAGCTCACGGACAGGGGACCGATATAGCAATCAGCCCCAGCATTTT
once	TRBD1	TRBJ2-5	TRBV25-1	CASSEYSLTGLETQYF	TGTGCCAGCAGTGAATATAGTTTGACAGGGCTGGAGACCCAGTACTTC
.	TRBD2	TRBJ2-3	TRBV10-2	CAAEGGRSTDTQYF	TGCGCCGCCGAGGGAGGGAGGTCCACAGATACGCAGTATTTT
.	TRBD1	TRBJ1-5	TRBV3-1/TRBV3-2	CASSQGGTGVQPQHF	TGTGCCAGCAGCCAAGGAGGTACAGGGGTCCAGCCCCAGCATTTT
.	TRBD1	TRBJ2-2	TRBV27	CASSRQGQYTGELFF	TGTGCCAGCAGCCGACAGGGGCAGTACACCGGGGAGCTGTTTTTT
.	.	TRBJ1-1	TRBV12-3/TRBV12-4	CASSLAEDTEAFF	TGTGCCAGCAGTTTAGCCGAGGACACTGAAGCTTTCTTT
once	.	TRBJ2-1	TRBV11-2	CASSLDGPNLYEQFF	TGTGCCAGCAGCTTAGATGGGCCCAACTTGTACGAGCAGTTCTTC
.	.	TRBJ1-5	TRBV24-1	CATSDGAGLGQPQHF	TGTGCCACCAGTGATGGAGCAGGGCTTGGTCAGCCCCAGCATTTT
.	.	TRBJ1-6	TRBV3-1/TRBV3-2	CASSLGQDNSPLHF	TGTGCCAGCAGCCTGGGGCAGGATAATTCACCCCTCCACTTT
.	TRBD2	TRBJ2-1	TRBV18	CATRFREGDEQFF	TGTGCCACCCGATTTCGGGAGGGGGATGAGCAGTTCTTC
.	TRBD1	TRBJ1-6	TRBV5-8	CASSGGDSSSYNSPLHF	TGTGCCAGCAGCGGAGGGGACAGCAGCTCCTATAATTCACCCCTCCACTTT
.	TRBD2	TRBJ2-5	TRBV4-2	CASSQGSSSGGYDGTQYF	TGTGCCAGCAGCCAAGGCTCATCCAGCGGGGGATACGATGGGACCCAGTACTTC
.	.	TRBJ1-1	TRBV18	CASSPPGGLTEAFF	TGTGCCAGCTCACCACCGGGGGGTTTGACTGAAGCTTTCTTT
.	.	TRBJ2-7	TRBV7-2	CASSLSWRGMAYEQYF	TGTGCCAGCAGCTTAAGCTGGCGGGGAATGGCCTACGAGCAGTACTTC
.	TRBD2	TRBJ2-1	TRBV3-1/TRBV3-2	CASSAPGLAGKNEQFF	TGTGCCAGCAGCGCCCCGGGACTAGCGGGAAAAAATGAGCAGTTCTTC
.	TRBD1	TRBJ1-4	TRBV5-1	CASSSGQGELFF	TGCGCCAGCAGCAGTGGACAGGGCGAACTGTTTTTT
.	.	TRBJ1-2	TRBV5-4	CAYLQRRTYGYTF	TGTGCCTACCTCCAGAGGAGGACCTATGGCTACACCTTC
.	TRBD1	TRBJ2-1	TRBV4-2	CASSQAQSQGAYNEQFF	TGTGCCAGCAGCCAGGCCCAGAGCCAGGGGGCTTACAATGAGCAGTTCTTC
.	TRBD2	TRBJ2-3	TRBV11-3	CASSSPGLAGAVTDTQYF	TGTGCCAGCAGCTCCCCGGGACTAGCGGGGGCGGTCACAGATACGCAGTATTTT
once	.	TRBJ1-1	TRBV18	CASSRGGVENTEAFF	TGTGCCAGCTCACGTGGGGGGGTGGAAAACACTGAAGCTTTCTTT
.	TRBD2	TRBJ2-7	TRBV27	CASSLTSGIGEQYF	TGTGCCAGCAGTTTGACTAGCGGGATAGGGGAGCAGTACTTC
once	.	TRBJ1-3	TRBV2	CASSAWGGSSGNTIYF	TGTGCCAGCAGTGCCTGGGGAGGGTCCTCTGGAAACACCATATATTTT